The clone carrying this T cell receptor beta chain showed up just once. The ends were cut back, 6 bases at V and 2 bases at J, with 21 bases in the middle. CDR1 is SEHNR, CDR2 FQNEAQ, per germline (reference sequence). The CDR3 has 17 residues. The data were obtained in a study of OX40 agonist ivuxolimab in advanced cancers. Profiled with immunoSEQ multiplex PCR; TCRdb holds only in-frame clones, not every one. The sample shows some 80,000 clones, 94% of them seen only once. This TCR derives from an adult with an advanced solid tumor such as melanoma, head and neck, liver or kidney cancer. The chain recombines TRBV7-9 with TRBJ2-3; D is possibly TRBD1 or TRBD2 (5 bases each). Sequenced here: CD4+ or CD8+ T cells sorted from blood, sampled in a trial of the OX40 agonist ivuxolimab. CDR3 coding DNA: TGTGCCAGCAGTTACAACCCCCGGGACCTCAACACAGATACGCAGTATTTT. Encoded protein: CASSYNPRDLNTDTQYF.